A selection of T cell receptor beta chains follows, all from one sample in a study of shared clonotypes between healthy human individuals. Clones were read by immunoSEQ multiplex PCR, and TCRdb kept only the in-frame ones, dropping some. This repertoire shows roughly 1,500,000 clones, approximately 98% found once; its top ten account for roughly 0.4%. Sequenced: naive CD4+ T cells sorted from blood. The receptor set was obtained from a man aged 30 to 45 in good health. Each CDR3 is given with its conserved first and last residue. D genes are given only for firm matches. The listing skips clone size in some rows; elsewhere it reads once, few, many or a size class.

D	V	size	J	length	DNA	CDR3
NA	TRBV28	NA	TRBJ1-5	14	TGTGCCAGCAGTTTTGGGGGGAGCAATCAGCCCCAGCATTTT	CASSFGGSNQPQHF
NA	TRBV5-5	NA	TRBJ2-2	16	TGTGCCAGCAGCTTGGTTGTAGGGACGAACACCGGGGAGCTGTTTTTT	CASSLVVGTNTGELFF
NA	TRBV10-2	NA	TRBJ2-7	17	TGCGCCAGCAGTGGCCCAGGAGGGAGCGTCAGCTCCTACGAGCAGTACTTC	CASSGPGGSVSSYEQYF
NA	TRBV30	NA	TRBJ2-7	11	TGTGCCTGGAGTGTAGTCTACGAGCAGTACTTC	CAWSVVYEQYF
NA	TRBV5-1	NA	TRBJ2-2	14	TGCGCCAGCAGCTTCAGGTTAAGTACCGGGGAGCTGTTTTTT	CASSFRLSTGELFF
NA	TRBV18	NA	TRBJ1-1	19	TGTGCCAGCTCACCGGCTCCCTACGGGGGACCGGGACAGAACACTGAAGCTTTCTTT	CASSPAPYGGPGQNTEAFF
NA	TRBV21-1	NA	TRBJ2-7	18	TGTGCCAGCAGCAAAAGTCCCGGGACTAGCGGGGTGTCCTACGAGCAGTACTTC	CASSKSPGTSGVSYEQYF
TRBD1	TRBV10-1	NA	TRBJ1-1	15	TGCGCCAGCAGTGGTGGACAGGGATCGAACACTGAAGCTTTCTTT	CASSGGQGSNTEAFF
NA	TRBV10-1	NA	TRBJ2-1	11	TGCGCCAGCAGTACCTTCGGGAAGCAGTTCTTC	CASSTFGKQFF
NA	TRBV19	NA	TRBJ1-1	13	TGTGCCAGTAGCCGCCGACAGTACACTGAAGCTTTCTTT	CASSRRQYTEAFF
TRBD2	TRBV18	NA	TRBJ2-2	17	TGTGCCAGCTCACCTGACTTGCGGACTAGATGGACCGGGGAGCTGTTTTTT	CASSPDLRTRWTGELFF
TRBD2	TRBV7-6	NA	TRBJ2-2	14	TGTGCCAGCAGCTTAGCGGGAGGGGCAACGGAGCTGTTTTTT	CASSLAGGATELFF
TRBD1	TRBV4-3	once	TRBJ2-3	16	TGCGCCAGCAGCCCTAACACAGGGGACGGCCCAGATACGCAGTATTTT	CASSPNTGDGPDTQYF
NA	TRBV7-7	NA	TRBJ2-1	15	TGTGCCAGCAGCGTAGACCGACTAGGAAGCAATGAGCAGTTCTTC	CASSVDRLGSNEQFF
NA	TRBV5-3	NA	TRBJ1-5	14	TGTGCCAGAAGCTACCGGGACGGCGAAGGGCCCCAGCATTTT	CARSYRDGEGPQHF
NA	TRBV28	once	TRBJ2-2	14	TGTGCCAGCAGCCCCGGGACGAACACCGGGGAGCTGTTTTTT	CASSPGTNTGELFF